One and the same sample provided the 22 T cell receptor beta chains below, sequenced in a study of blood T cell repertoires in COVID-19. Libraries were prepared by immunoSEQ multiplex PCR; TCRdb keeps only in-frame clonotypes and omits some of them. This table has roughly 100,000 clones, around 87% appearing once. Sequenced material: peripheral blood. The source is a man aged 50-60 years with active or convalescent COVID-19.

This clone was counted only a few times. The CDR3 nucleotides read TGCGCCAGCAGCCAAGATTTAGCCGGGGAGCTGTTTTTT. The encoded protein is CASSQDLAGELFF. The V and J genes are TRBV4-1 and TRBJ2-2; D remains ambiguous. V was cut by 0 bases and J by 6 bases, with 5 bases left in between. Germline values: CDR1 MGHRA, CDR2 YSYEKL. The CDR3 contains 13 residues.

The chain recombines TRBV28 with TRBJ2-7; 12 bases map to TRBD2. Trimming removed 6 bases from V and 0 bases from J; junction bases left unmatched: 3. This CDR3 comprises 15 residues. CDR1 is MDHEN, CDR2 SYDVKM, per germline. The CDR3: CASSKLAGGSYEQYF. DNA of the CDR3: TGTGCCAGCAGCAAACTAGCGGGGGGCTCCTACGAGCAGTACTTC. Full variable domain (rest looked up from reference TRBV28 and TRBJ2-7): DVKVTQSSRYLVKRTGEKVFLECVQDMDHENMFWYRQDPGLGLRLIYFSYDVKMKEKGDIPEGYSVSREKKERFSLILESASTNQTSMYLCASSKLAGGSYEQYFGPGTRLTVT.

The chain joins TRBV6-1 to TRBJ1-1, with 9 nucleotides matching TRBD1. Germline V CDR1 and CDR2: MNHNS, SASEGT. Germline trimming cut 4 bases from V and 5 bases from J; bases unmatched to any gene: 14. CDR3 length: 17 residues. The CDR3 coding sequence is TGTGCCAGCAGTGCCCGGGACAGGGACGGGGTGCGAACTGAAGCTTTCTTT. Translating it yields CASSARDRDGVRTEAFF.

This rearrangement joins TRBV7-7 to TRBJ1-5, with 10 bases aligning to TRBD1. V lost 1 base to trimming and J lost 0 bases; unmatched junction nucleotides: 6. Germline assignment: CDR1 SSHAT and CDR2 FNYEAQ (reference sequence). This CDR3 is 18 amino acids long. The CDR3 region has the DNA TGTGCCAGCAGCTTAGAGGACAGGGGGTTTTATAGCAATCAGCCCCAGCATTTT. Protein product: CASSLEDRGFYSNQPQHF.

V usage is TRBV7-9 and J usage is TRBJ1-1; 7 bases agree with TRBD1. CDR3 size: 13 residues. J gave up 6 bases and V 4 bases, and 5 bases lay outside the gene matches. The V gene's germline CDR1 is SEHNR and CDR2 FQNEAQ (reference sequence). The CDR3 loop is CASSSQGDAEAFF. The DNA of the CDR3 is TGTGCCAGCAGCTCCCAGGGGGACGCTGAAGCTTTCTTT.

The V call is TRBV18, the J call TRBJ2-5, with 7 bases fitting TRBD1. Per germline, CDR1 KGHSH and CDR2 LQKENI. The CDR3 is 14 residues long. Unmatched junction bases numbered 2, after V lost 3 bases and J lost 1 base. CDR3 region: CASSPTGPQETQYF. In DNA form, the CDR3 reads TGTGCCAGCTCACCGACAGGGCCCCAAGAGACCCAGTACTTC. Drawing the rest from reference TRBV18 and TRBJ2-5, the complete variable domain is NAGVMQNPRHLVRRRGQEARLRCSPMKGHSHVYWYRQLPEEGLKFMVYLQKENIIDESGMPKERFSAEFPKEGPSILRIQQVVRGDSAAYFCASSPTGPQETQYFGPGTRLLVL.

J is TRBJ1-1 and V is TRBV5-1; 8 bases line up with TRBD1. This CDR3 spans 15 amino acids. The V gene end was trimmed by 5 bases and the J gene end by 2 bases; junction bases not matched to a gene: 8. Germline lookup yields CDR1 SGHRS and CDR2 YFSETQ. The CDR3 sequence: CASSSTGGSNTEAFF. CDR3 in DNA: TGCGCCAGCAGTTCAACAGGGGGTAGTAACACTGAAGCTTTCTTT.

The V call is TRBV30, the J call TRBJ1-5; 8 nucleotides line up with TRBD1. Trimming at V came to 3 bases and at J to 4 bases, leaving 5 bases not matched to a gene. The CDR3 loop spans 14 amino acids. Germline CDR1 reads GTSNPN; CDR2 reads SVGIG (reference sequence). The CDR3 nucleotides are TGTGCCTGGAGGGCTCAGGGGGCGAATCAGCCCCAGCATTTT. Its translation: CAWRAQGANQPQHF.

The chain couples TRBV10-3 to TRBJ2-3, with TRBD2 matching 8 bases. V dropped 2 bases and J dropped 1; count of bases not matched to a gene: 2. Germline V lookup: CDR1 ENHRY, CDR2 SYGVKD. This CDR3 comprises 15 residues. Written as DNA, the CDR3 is TGTGCCATCAGTGAGAGTAGCGGGGGCACAGATACGCAGTATTTT. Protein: CAISESSGGTDTQYF.

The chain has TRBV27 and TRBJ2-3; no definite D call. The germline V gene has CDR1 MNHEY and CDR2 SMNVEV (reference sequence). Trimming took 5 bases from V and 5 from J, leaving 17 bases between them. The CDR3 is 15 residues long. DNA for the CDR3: TGTGCCAGCAGTGCACCGACACTGCTTGGAGATACGCAGTATTTT. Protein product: CASSAPTLLGDTQYF.

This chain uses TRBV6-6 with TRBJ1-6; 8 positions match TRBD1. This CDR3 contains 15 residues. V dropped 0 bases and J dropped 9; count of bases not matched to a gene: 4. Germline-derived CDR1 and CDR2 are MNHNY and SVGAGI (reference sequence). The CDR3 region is CASSYSDRESSPLHF. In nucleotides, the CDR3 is TGTGCCAGCAGTTACTCGGACAGGGAAAGTTCACCCCTCCACTTT.

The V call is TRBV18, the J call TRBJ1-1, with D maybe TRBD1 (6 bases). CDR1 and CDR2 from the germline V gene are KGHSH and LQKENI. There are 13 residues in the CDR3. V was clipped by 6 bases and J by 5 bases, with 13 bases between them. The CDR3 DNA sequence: TGTGCCAGCTCGCTGAACAGGGAAACTGAAGCTTTCTTT. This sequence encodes CASSLNRETEAFF.

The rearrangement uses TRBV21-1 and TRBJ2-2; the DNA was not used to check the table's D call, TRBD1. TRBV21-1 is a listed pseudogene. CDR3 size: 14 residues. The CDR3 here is CASSMQGCHGELFF. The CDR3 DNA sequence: TGTGCCAGCAGCATGCAGGGGTGTCACGGGGAGCTGTTTTTT.

The CDR3 coding sequence is TGTGCCAGCAGTTGGGACAGGGTCTCGAGGGAAAAACTGTTTTTT. This codes for CASSWDRVSREKLFF. The chain uses TRBV28 and TRBJ1-4, with 9 bases lining up with TRBD1. V shed 4 bases and J 8 bases; nucleotides not matched to a gene: 8. CDR3 size: 15 residues. Germline V CDR1 and CDR2: MDHEN, SYDVKM.

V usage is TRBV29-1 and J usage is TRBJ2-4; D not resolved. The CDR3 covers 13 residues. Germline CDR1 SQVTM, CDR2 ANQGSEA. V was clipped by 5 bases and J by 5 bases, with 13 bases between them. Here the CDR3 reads CSVRHSLQNIQYF. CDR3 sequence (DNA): TGCAGCGTTCGACACAGCCTCCAAAACATTCAGTACTTC.

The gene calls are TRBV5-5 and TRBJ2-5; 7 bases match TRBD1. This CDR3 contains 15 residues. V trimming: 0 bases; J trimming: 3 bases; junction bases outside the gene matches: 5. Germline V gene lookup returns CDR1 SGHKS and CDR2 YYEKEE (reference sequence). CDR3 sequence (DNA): TGTGCCAGCAGCTTGGGTCATGGGACAGAAGAGACCCAGTACTTC. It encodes CASSLGHGTEETQYF.

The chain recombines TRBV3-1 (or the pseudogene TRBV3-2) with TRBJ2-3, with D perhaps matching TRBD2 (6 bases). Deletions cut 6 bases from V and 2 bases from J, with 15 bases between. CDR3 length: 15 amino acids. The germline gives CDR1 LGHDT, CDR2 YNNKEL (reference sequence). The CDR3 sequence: CASSEGTSHTDTQYF. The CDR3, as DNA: TGTGCCAGCAGTGAGGGGACTTCACACACAGATACGCAGTATTTT.

The DNA of the CDR3 is TGTGCCATCAGTTCTAGCGGGGGGGCGGATGAGCAGTTCTTC. It yields the protein CAISSSGGADEQFF. V is TRBV10-3 and J is TRBJ2-1; 12 nucleotides match TRBD2. The J segment lost 8 bases and the V segment lost 5 bases, leaving 4 bases of the junction unmatched. Germline V gives CDR1 ENHRY, CDR2 SYGVKD. CDR3 length: 14 residues.

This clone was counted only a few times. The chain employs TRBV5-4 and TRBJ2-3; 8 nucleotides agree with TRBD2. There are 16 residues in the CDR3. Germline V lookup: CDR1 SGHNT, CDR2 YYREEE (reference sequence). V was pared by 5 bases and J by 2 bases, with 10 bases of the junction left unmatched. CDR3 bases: TGTGCCAGCAGGGGGAGTAGCGGGGTAAACACAGATACGCAGTATTTT. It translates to CASRGSSGVNTDTQYF.

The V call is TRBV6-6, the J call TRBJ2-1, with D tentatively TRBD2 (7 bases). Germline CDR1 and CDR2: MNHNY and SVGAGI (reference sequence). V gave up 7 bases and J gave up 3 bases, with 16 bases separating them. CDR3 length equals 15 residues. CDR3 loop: CASTQGGGFYNEQFF. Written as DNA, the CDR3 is TGTGCCAGCACGCAAGGCGGGGGCTTCTACAATGAGCAGTTCTTC.

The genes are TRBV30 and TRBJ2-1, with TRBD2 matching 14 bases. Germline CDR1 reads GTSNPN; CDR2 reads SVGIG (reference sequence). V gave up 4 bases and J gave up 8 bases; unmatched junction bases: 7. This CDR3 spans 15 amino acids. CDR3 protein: CAWTPGLAGVDEQFF. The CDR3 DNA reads TGTGCCTGGACGCCGGGACTAGCGGGGGTTGATGAGCAGTTCTTC.

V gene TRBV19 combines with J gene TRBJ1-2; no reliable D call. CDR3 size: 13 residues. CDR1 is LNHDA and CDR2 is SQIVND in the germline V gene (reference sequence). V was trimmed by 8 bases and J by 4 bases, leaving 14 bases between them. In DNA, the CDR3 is TGTGCCAGTGAGAGGGAGCCCTTCTATGGCTACACCTTC. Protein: CASEREPFYGYTF.